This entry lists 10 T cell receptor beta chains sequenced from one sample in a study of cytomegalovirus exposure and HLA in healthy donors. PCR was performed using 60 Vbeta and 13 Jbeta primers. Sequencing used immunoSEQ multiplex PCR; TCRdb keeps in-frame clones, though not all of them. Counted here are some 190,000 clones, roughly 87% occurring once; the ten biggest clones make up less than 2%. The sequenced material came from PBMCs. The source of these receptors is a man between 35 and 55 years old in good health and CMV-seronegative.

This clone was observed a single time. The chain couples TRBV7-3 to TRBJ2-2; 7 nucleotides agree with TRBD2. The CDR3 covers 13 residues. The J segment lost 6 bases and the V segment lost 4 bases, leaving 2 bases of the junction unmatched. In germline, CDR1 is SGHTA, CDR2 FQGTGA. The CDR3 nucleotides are TGTGCCAGCAGCTGGGGGGGTGCCGGGGAGCTGTTTTTT. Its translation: CASSWGGAGELFF.

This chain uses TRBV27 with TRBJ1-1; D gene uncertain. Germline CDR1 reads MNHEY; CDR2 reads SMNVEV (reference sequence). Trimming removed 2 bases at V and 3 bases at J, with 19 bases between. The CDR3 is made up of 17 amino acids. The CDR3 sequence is CASSLISAGFRYTEAFF. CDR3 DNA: TGTGCCAGCAGTTTAATATCGGCAGGATTTCGTTACACTGAAGCTTTCTTT.

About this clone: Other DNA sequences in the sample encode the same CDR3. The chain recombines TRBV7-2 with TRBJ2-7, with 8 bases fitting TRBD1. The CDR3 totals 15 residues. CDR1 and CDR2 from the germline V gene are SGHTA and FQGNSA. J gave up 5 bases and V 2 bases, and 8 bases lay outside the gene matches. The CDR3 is CASSLSQGARNEQYF. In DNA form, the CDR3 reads TGTGCCAGCAGCTTATCCCAGGGGGCGAGGAACGAGCAGTACTTC.

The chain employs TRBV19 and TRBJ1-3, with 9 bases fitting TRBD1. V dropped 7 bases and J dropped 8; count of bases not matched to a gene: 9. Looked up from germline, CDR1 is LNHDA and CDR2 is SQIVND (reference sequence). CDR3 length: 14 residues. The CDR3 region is CASTWTGAEDTIYF. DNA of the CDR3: TGTGCCAGTACTTGGACAGGGGCTGAGGACACCATATATTTT.

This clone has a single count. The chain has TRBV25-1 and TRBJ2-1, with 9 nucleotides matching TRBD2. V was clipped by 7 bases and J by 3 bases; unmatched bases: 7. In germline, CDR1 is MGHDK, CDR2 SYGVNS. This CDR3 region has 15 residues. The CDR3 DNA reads TGTGCCAGCATTAGAGCGGGAGGCCACTACAATGAGCAGTTCTTC. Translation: CASIRAGGHYNEQFF.

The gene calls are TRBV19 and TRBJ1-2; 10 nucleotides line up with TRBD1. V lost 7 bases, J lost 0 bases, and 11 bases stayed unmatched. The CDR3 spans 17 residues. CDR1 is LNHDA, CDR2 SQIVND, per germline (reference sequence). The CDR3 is CASKSYDRGLTNYGYTF. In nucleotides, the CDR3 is TGTGCCAGTAAATCCTACGACAGGGGGCTAACTAACTATGGCTACACCTTC.

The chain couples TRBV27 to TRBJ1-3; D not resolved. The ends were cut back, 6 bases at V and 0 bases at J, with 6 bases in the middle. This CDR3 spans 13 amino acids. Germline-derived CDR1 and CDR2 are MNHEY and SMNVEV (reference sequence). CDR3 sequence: CASRSHSGNTIYF. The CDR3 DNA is TGTGCCAGCAGATCCCACTCTGGAAACACCATATATTTT.

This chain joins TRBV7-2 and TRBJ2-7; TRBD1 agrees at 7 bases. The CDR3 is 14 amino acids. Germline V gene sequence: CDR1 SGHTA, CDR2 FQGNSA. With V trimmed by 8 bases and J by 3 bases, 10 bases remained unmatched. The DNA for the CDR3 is TGTGCCAGCGCACGTGACAGGGTGCGCTACGAGCAGTACTTC. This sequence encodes CASARDRVRYEQYF.

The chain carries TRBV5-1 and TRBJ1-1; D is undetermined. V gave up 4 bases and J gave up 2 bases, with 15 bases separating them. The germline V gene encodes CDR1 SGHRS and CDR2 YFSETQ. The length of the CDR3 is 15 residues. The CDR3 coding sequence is TGCGCCAGCAGCCACGGAGGGTCCTTCAACACTGAAGCTTTCTTT. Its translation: CASSHGGSFNTEAFF.

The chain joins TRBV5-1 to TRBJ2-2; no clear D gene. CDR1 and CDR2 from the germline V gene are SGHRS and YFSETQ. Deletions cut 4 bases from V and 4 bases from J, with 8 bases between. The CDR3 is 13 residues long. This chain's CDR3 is CASSLTVTGELFF. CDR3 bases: TGCGCCAGCAGCCTTACTGTCACCGGGGAGCTGTTTTTT.